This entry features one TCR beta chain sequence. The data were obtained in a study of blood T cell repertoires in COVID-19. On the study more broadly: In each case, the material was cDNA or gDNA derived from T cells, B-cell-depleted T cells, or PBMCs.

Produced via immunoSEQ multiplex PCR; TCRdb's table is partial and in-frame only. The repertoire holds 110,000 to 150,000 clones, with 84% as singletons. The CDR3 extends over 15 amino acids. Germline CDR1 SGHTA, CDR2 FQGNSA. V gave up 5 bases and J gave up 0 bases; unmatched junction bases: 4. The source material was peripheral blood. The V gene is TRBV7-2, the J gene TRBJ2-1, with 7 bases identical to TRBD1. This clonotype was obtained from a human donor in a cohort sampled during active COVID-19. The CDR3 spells CASSDTGASYNEQFF. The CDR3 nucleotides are TGTGCCAGCAGCGACACAGGGGCCTCCTACAATGAGCAGTTCTTC.